This is a list of T cell receptor beta chains from one sample in a study of Graves' ophthalmopathy and Graves' hyperthyroidism. TCRdb used MiXCR to reprocess the multiplex PCR reads, holding one entry per CDR3 protein. The data show some 750,000 distinct CDR3 sequences, 35% to 50% seen once. The sample was peripheral blood. These receptors were collected from an adult man with Graves' ophthalmopathy. Both conserved end residues are trimmed from each CDR3. Fields, in order: CDR3 protein, V gene, CDR3 length.

ASSLVLGAGELF | TRBV25-1 | 12
ALYDRSGGSGYGYT | TRBV12-3/TRBV12-4 | 14
ASSLKIGSRETQY | TRBV7-2 | 13
ASRSGTVYEQY | TRBV9 | 11
ASSPDRGFHEQY | TRBV19 | 12
ASSLERYSSPFGLYEQY | TRBV11-2 | 17
ASSTAGGAGTLRGGLF | TRBV25-1 | 16
ASSSQGFYEQY | TRBV5-5 | 11
SAKTPRWNTEAF | TRBV20-1 | 12
ASSTGSHEKLF | TRBV5-1 | 11
SVEGWGSPYEQY | TRBV29-1 | 12
ASSPTGRTANYGYT | TRBV5-1 | 14
SAREGAAGNQPQH | TRBV20-1 | 13
ASSEGPTDLNEKLF | TRBV2 | 14
ASSQALVDRGIETQY | TRBV14 | 15
ASSPQDRPYEQY | TRBV18 | 12
ASSKNRDRAQPQH | TRBV10-3 | 13
ATSDPGTGTHEQY | TRBV24-1 | 13
ASSFVGLPEAF | TRBV11-2 | 11
SVRGQGASGYTIY | TRBV29-1 | 13
ASRAGTVKETQY | TRBV2 | 12
ARPTGLDGYTIY | TRBV25-1 | 12
ASGLQGGEQY | TRBV25-1 | 10
ASSPRAGVTYEQY | TRBV7-9 | 13
ASSLQTGAYEKLF | TRBV5-1 | 13
ASSPYRGGETQY | TRBV3-1 | 12
ASSVDGTGRGYT | TRBV9 | 12
ASRPRLGQGAYEQY | TRBV11-2 | 14
ASSKRTVSRGGSPLH | TRBV11-2 | 15
ASSYRLAGVNEQY | TRBV6-5 | 13
ASSLPGSYNSPLH | TRBV11-2 | 13
ASSLHPSDEQY | TRBV7-8 | 11
ASSPSGGAGYEQY | TRBV2 | 13
ASTTTYNSPLH | TRBV19 | 11
SVEDLGQGK | TRBV29-1 | 9
ASSSPTVGAF | TRBV25-1 | 10
SASYGLYEQY | TRBV20-1 | 10
ASTEVWAEAF | TRBV7-9 | 10
ASRELEGESNQPQH | TRBV11-2 | 14
ASSRAAAGELF | TRBV11-2 | 11
ATSSYGGGWNQPQH | TRBV15 | 14
ASSEPGKKETQY | TRBV25-1 | 12
ASGTPGGANVLT | TRBV10-3 | 12
ASSAREDEKLF | TRBV7-9 | 11
SVAPGQGVAEAF | TRBV29-1 | 12
ASSLLPGLAGVRYEQY | TRBV25-1 | 16
AGSSVGGGANVLT | TRBV7-9 | 13
ASTWGTYEQY | TRBV12-3/TRBV12-4 | 10
ASSLNGVESYGYT | TRBV2 | 13
VSSLDLAGEQY | TRBV5-1 | 11
ASSATPGTGGHEQY | TRBV9 | 14
ASNPGEEGTEAF | TRBV9 | 12
ASSLGHNLICEQY | TRBV7-9 | 13
ASSYSTTAYNSPLH | TRBV6-5 | 14
SVCRGPGTEAF | TRBV29-1 | 11
SARAGSIRSGNTIY | TRBV20-1 | 14
ASSFPQTGPYEQY | TRBV7-2 | 13
ASRRQGIGANVLT | TRBV11-1 | 13
ASSPWTGWATEAF | TRBV25-1 | 13
ASSNGQQQPQH | TRBV12-3/TRBV12-4 | 11